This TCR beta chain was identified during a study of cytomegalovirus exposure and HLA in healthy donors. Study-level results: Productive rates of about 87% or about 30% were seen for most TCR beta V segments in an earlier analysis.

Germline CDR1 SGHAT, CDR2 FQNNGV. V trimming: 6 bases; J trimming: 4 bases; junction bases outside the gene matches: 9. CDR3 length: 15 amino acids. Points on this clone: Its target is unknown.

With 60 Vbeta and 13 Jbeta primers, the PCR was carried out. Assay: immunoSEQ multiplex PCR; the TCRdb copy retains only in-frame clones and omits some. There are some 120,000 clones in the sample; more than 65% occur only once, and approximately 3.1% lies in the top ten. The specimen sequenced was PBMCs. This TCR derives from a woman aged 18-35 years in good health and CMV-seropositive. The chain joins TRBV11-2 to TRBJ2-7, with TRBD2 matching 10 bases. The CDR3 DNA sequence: TGTGCCAGCAGTCGAACTAGCGGGGACTCTTACGAGCAGTACTTC. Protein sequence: CASSRTSGDSYEQYF.